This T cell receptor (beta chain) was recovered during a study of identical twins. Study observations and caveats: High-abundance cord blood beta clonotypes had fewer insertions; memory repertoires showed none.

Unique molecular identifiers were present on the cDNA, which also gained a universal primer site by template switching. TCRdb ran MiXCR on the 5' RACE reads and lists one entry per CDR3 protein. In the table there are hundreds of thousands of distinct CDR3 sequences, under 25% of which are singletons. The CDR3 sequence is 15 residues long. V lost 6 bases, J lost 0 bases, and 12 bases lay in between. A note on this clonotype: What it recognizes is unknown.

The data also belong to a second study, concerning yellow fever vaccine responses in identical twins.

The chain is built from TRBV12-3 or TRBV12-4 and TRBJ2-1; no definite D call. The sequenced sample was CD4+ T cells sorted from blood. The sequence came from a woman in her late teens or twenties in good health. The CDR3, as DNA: TGTGCCAGCAGCAACGGGCCCTACTCCTACAATGAGCAGTTCTTC. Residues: CASSNGPYSYNEQFF.